Listed below are T cell receptor beta chains from one sample, sequenced in a study of shared clonotypes between healthy human individuals. The repertoire was sequenced with immunoSEQ multiplex PCR; TCRdb's copy has only in-frame clones and lacks some. The sample lists about half a million clones; around 73% were seen once. Sequencing input: PBMCs. The receptors were gathered from a woman in her 40s in good health. Some clones in this sample may be carry-over from other donors' samples. CDR3s include the opening cysteine and the closing phenylalanine or tryptophan. A D gene is named only where the DNA matches it firmly. Size is omitted from some rows. Given values are once, few, many or a class for expanded clones.

TRBV7-7	-	TRBD1	TRBJ2-7	TGTGCTAGCAGCCTCGACAGGGAGCGCGAGCAGTACTTC	CASSLDREREQYF
TRBV7-8	-	-	TRBJ1-5	TGTGCCAGCAGCTTAGGCAACAATCAGCCCCAGCATTTT	CASSLGNNQPQHF
TRBV7-2	once	TRBD2	TRBJ2-1	TGTGCCAGCAGCTTAGCCCAGACTAGCTTGAGCTCCTACAATGAGCAGTTCTTC	CASSLAQTSLSSYNEQFF
TRBV4-2	once	-	TRBJ2-5	TGTGCCAGCAGCCAAACTCTCTTCCTGGGAGGGGGAGAGACCCAGTACTTC	CASSQTLFLGGGETQYF
TRBV6-1	-	TRBD1	TRBJ1-5	TGTGCCAGCAAAGAGTCGGGACAGGGCTGGTGGCCCCAGCATTTT	CASKESGQGWWPQHF
TRBV19	-	TRBD1	TRBJ1-4	TGTGCCAGTAGGAAGGACAGGGGTAATGAAAAACTGTTTTTT	CASRKDRGNEKLFF
TRBV29-1	-	-	TRBJ1-1	TGCAGCGTTGAAGGCTATGCGGGCACTGAAGCTTTCTTT	CSVEGYAGTEAFF
TRBV12-5	-	-	TRBJ2-3	TGTGCTAGTGGTTTGGACGAGGGGGATACGCAGTATTTT	CASGLDEGDTQYF
TRBV28	-	-	TRBJ1-4	TGTGCCAGCAGTTTATCCCTTAATGAAAAACTGTTTTTT	CASSLSLNEKLFF
TRBV6-4	many	-	TRBJ2-3	TGTGCCAGCAGTCCGCGGGGATCAGCCACAGATACGCAGTATTTT	CASSPRGSATDTQYF
TRBV6-6	few	-	TRBJ2-7	TGTGCCAGCAAAAATTACGGGAGCTCCTACGAGCAGTACTTC	CASKNYGSSYEQYF
TRBV5-1	-	TRBD2	TRBJ2-5	TGCGCCAGCAGCTTGGGAAGACTAGCGGGACAGGTCGGGGAGACCCAGTACTTC	CASSLGRLAGQVGETQYF
TRBV28	-	TRBD2	TRBJ2-1	TGTGCCAGCAGCACACTAGCGGGAGGGCACAATGAGCAGTTCTTC	CASSTLAGGHNEQFF
TRBV7-8	-	-	TRBJ2-3	TGTGCCAGCGCGGCGGGAACCACAGATACGCAGTATTTT	CASAAGTTDTQYF
TRBV27	-	-	TRBJ1-6	TGTGCCAGCAGTTCGACTACAGGGTTGTTAAATTCACCCCTCCACTTT	CASSSTTGLLNSPLHF
TRBV28	few	-	TRBJ1-4	TGTGCCAGCAGTAACTATGTAGTGGCTCTGTTTTTT	CASSNYVVALFF
TRBV2	once	-	TRBJ1-5	TGTGCCAGCAGCCCTACACATCCGCCCCAGCATTTT	CASSPTHPPQHF
TRBV10-3	few	TRBD1	TRBJ1-1	TGTGCCGCCTTGGGACAGCCGAACACTGAAGCTTTCTTT	CAALGQPNTEAFF
TRBV18	-	TRBD2	TRBJ2-7	TGTGCCAGCTCACCAGGGACGGGAGGGGTAGGCGAGCAGTACTTC	CASSPGTGGVGEQYF
TRBV30	once	-	TRBJ2-7	TGTGCCTGGAGTGGATATGGGGCGAAGGAATACTTC	CAWSGYGAKEYF
TRBV5-4	-	-	TRBJ1-1	TGTGCCAGCAGCTTGGTCGAACAGCGTATCACTGAAGCTTTCTTT	CASSLVEQRITEAFF
TRBV28	-	-	TRBJ2-7	TGTGCCAGCGGCGGGACAAGAATGTACGAGCAGTACTTC	CASGGTRMYEQYF